This note documents a single T cell receptor (beta chain) sequence. The trim removed 3 bases at V and 8 bases at J, leaving 8 bases unmatched. CDR3 length: 15 residues. Per germline, CDR1 LGHDT and CDR2 YNNKEL (reference sequence). The sample comes from a study of blood T cell repertoires in COVID-19. TCRdb's copy holds only in-frame clones and misses some; the assay was immunoSEQ multiplex PCR. The profile shows about 160,000 clones, around four fifths of them singletons. The sequence came from a woman aged 50 to 60 in a cohort exposed to, infected with or recovered from COVID-19 (not recorded which). V gene TRBV3-1 (or the pseudogene TRBV3-2) combines with J gene TRBJ1-4, with 8 bases fitting TRBD1. The sample comprised PBMCs or T cells enriched from blood (not recorded which). CDR3 in amino acids: CASSQIQGAQEKLFF. The CDR3 DNA is TGTGCCAGCAGCCAGATCCAGGGGGCACAGGAAAAACTGTTTTTT.